This T cell receptor beta chain originates from a study of cytotoxic CD8 clonotypes in ibrutinib-treated CLL. Overall study results and limits: Higher circulating CD8+ T-cell counts strongly accompanied higher baseline clonality, above age-matched healthy donors. Sampling schedules were unmatched across sustained-remission and progressing patients. Public clonotypes were rare and shrank or held steady on treatment.

Note on this clone: Its antigen is as yet unknown.

The method was immunoSEQ multiplex PCR; TCRdb's version includes in-frame clones alone and lacks a portion of them. The sample yields around 300,000 clones, around four fifths seen once. Germline V gives CDR1 SGHRS, CDR2 YFSETQ. The CDR3 totals 13 residues. Trimming removed 4 bases at V and 5 bases at J, with 12 bases between. This receptor was identified in a human donor with chronic lymphocytic leukemia. The gene calls are TRBV5-1 and TRBJ2-5, with D perhaps TRBD2 (7 bases). This specimen was PBMCs, taken before ibrutinib treatment. CDR3 nucleotides: TGCGCCAGCAGCCCCGGGGGGCGGGAGACCCAGTACTTC. Translated: CASSPGGRETQYF.